Following are 5 T cell receptor beta chains from one sample sequenced in a study of CD4 T cells in lung cancer. Clones were sequenced by immunoSEQ multiplex PCR, and TCRdb holds only the in-frame ones, with some missing. This table holds around 4,800 clones, over 70% found once. The specimen sequenced was lung tumor tissue. These receptors originate from a man in his 60s with non-small cell lung cancer.

This clone was seen a few times. The gene calls are TRBV20-1 and TRBJ2-7, with a weak D call TRBD2 (6 bases). The V and J ends lost 0 bases and 6 bases respectively, with 6 bases between them. Germline CDR1 reads DFQATT; CDR2 reads SNEGSKA (reference sequence). The CDR3 sequence is 11 residues long. The CDR3 protein is CSARDGSEQYF. The DNA of the CDR3 is TGCAGTGCTAGAGACGGGAGCGAGCAGTACTTC.

The chain couples TRBV6-1 to TRBJ1-1; tentatively, D is TRBD1 (6 bases). The CDR3 has 13 amino acids. Germline V gives CDR1 MNHNS, CDR2 SASEGT. Trimming cost V 6 bases and J 2 bases, with 10 bases left between them. This CDR3 is CASRRGINTEAFF. The CDR3 DNA reads as TGTGCCAGCAGAAGGGGGATTAACACTGAAGCTTTCTTT.

CDR3 coding DNA: TGTGCCAGCAGCTTTCGAGTAGCCCCCGTCTCAGATACGCAGTATTTT. Protein sequence: CASSFRVAPVSDTQYF. The V gene is TRBV9, the J gene TRBJ2-3; D is uncertain. The CDR3 loop spans 16 amino acids. Trimming removed 4 bases at V and 4 bases at J, with 19 bases between. Germline CDR1 is SGDLS and CDR2 is YYNGEE.

The genes are TRBV4-1 and TRBJ2-5, with 9 positions matching TRBD1. Trimming took 0 bases from V and 5 from J; bases not matched to a gene: 10. Germline assignment: CDR1 MGHRA and CDR2 YSYEKL. The CDR3 covers 17 residues. The CDR3 region is CASSQELGTGMGETQYF. In DNA, the CDR3 is TGCGCCAGCAGCCAAGAGCTTGGGACAGGGATGGGGGAGACCCAGTACTTC.

CDR3 sequence reads: CASSPRDSQNTEAFF. In nucleotides, the CDR3 is TGTGCCAGCAGCCCTCGGGACTCTCAGAACACTGAAGCTTTCTTT. This chain links TRBV7-8 with TRBJ1-1; TRBD1 is a possible D gene (5 bases). The CDR3 has 15 residues. The germline V and J ends were trimmed by 5 bases and 1 base, with 14 bases remaining between them. Germline V gene lookup returns CDR1 SGHVS and CDR2 FQNEAQ.